Each of the 31 T cell receptor beta chains below was sequenced from the same sample in a study of blood T cells in healthy people across ages. Together with a sample-barcoded 5' primer, a J-beta primer mix was included in a second PCR lasting roughly 6 to 12 cycles. TCRdb processed the 5' RACE reads anew with MiXCR; each CDR3 protein has one entry. Of 1.5 million to 2 million distinct CDR3 sequences in the sample, 25% to 30% were seen once. The sample was blood. These receptors all come from a woman aged 25 to 39 in good health.

This clonotype was counted at least ten times. The rearrangement links TRBV27 to TRBJ2-7; D gene ambiguous. CDR1 and CDR2 (germline): MNHEY, SMNVEV (reference sequence). V lost 2 bases and J 3 bases, leaving 11 bases between the germline ends. CDR3 length equals 14 residues. The CDR3 protein is CASSLMVGHYEQYF. The DNA of the CDR3 is TGTGCCAGCAGTTTAATGGTAGGCCACTACGAGCAGTACTTC.

V and J are TRBV20-1 and TRBJ1-5; weak D call: TRBD1 (5 bases). The germline V gene encodes CDR1 DFQATT and CDR2 SNEGSKA (reference sequence). Trimming shortened V by 7 bases and J by 0 bases, and 7 bases separated the two germline ends. The CDR3 has 12 residues. CDR3 nucleotide sequence: TGCAGTGGACAGCTTAGCAATCAGCCCCAGCATTTT. This sequence encodes CSGQLSNQPQHF.

This clonotype appeared once. The chain is built from TRBV5-1 and TRBJ1-1, with D hard to call. CDR3 size: 14 residues. V was trimmed by 3 bases and J by 3 bases, leaving 12 bases between them. Germline CDR1 is SGHRS and CDR2 is YFSETQ. This CDR3 reads CASSWVGSDTEAFF. The DNA of the CDR3 is TGCGCCAGCAGCTGGGTGGGTTCGGACACTGAAGCTTTCTTT.

This chain joins TRBV19 and TRBJ1-5, with TRBD1 matching over 7 bases. The V gene's germline CDR1 is LNHDA and CDR2 SQIVND (reference sequence). The CDR3 length is 16 residues. V shed 5 bases and J 1 base; nucleotides not matched to a gene: 8. CDR3 region: CASSRQGGTSNQPQHF. The CDR3 nucleotides are TGTGCCAGTAGTCGGCAGGGGGGGACAAGCAATCAGCCCCAGCATTTT.

The V gene is TRBV18, the J gene TRBJ2-1, with D tentatively TRBD1 or TRBD2 (5 bases each). This CDR3 has 14 residues. V dropped 3 bases and J dropped 2 bases, with 8 bases sitting between them. CDR1 is KGHSH, CDR2 LQKENI, per germline. CDR3 in amino acids: CASSPVGAYNEQFF. The DNA for the CDR3 is TGTGCCAGCTCACCGGTGGGGGCCTACAATGAGCAGTTCTTC.

The chain employs TRBV5-1 and TRBJ2-3; TRBD2 might be the D (6 bases). Germline values: CDR1 SGHRS, CDR2 YFSETQ. This CDR3 has 16 residues. Trimming shortened V by 4 bases and J by 5 bases, and 20 bases separated the two germline ends. CDR3 in DNA: TGCGCCAGCAGCCCGATCCCTCCCTTGGGAGGAGATACGCAGTATTTT. Translation: CASSPIPPLGGDTQYF.

This clonotype was recorded a few times. The chain links TRBV2 to TRBJ1-1; no firm D call. V was pared by 6 bases and J by 11 bases, with 16 bases between. Germline CDR1 is SNHLY and CDR2 is FYNNEI. The CDR3 totals 12 residues. In DNA form, the CDR3 reads TGTGCCAGCAGCAATCTGGACTATGGGGCTTTCTTT. Translating it yields CASSNLDYGAFF.

The rearrangement joins TRBV24-1 to TRBJ2-3; TRBD2 might be the D (6 bases). V lost 4 bases and J 0 bases, leaving 7 bases between the germline ends. There are 14 residues in the CDR3. From germline, CDR1 is KGHDR and CDR2 SFDVKD. CDR3 nucleotides: TGTGCCACCAGTGACGGGAGAAGCACAGATACGCAGTATTTT. This codes for CATSDGRSTDTQYF.

To note about this clonotype: Mismatch with germline at one junction end may stem from a read error. The chain links TRBV7-8 to TRBJ1-4; 8 nucleotides match TRBD1. The CDR3 is made up of 15 amino acids. Germline values: CDR1 SGHVS, CDR2 FQNEAQ. The CDR3 sequence is CASSSSWDRSEKRFF. The CDR3 DNA reads TGTGCCAGCAGCTCCTCCTGGGACAGGAGCGAAAAACGGTTTTTT.

A remark on this clonotype: A much larger clone lies a single base off, so this may be a read error. The chain is built from TRBV7-9 and TRBJ2-4, with no clear D. This CDR3 has 12 residues. Germline assignment: CDR1 SEHNR and CDR2 FQNEAQ (reference sequence). Trimming shortened V by 5 bases and J by 15 bases, and 17 bases separated the two germline ends. CDR3 protein: CASSGTAPELYF. The CDR3 coding sequence is TGTGCCAGCAGCGGAACGGCACCCGAGCTGTACTTC.

This sequence joins TRBV2 and TRBJ2-3; D gene ambiguous. The CDR3 loop spans 17 amino acids. Deletions cut 0 bases from V and 2 bases from J, with 15 bases between. Per the germline V gene, CDR1 is SNHLY and CDR2 is FYNNEI. CDR3 coding DNA: TGTGCCAGCAGTGAAGCTGGCGGTTTTCGGTACACAGATACGCAGTATTTT. Protein product: CASSEAGGFRYTDTQYF.

The chain uses TRBV19 and TRBJ2-1; 8 bases map to TRBD2. V dropped 5 bases and J dropped 8; count of bases not matched to a gene: 11. The CDR3 is 15 residues long. Germline V gene data show CDR1 as LNHDA and CDR2 as SQIVND (reference sequence). The DNA of the CDR3 is TGTGCCAGTAGTCAGTTAGCGGGATCGCGCGATGAGCAGTTCTTC. Translation: CASSQLAGSRDEQFF. Filled out from reference TRBV19 and TRBJ2-1, the complete variable domain reads DGGITQSPKYLFRKEGQNVTLSCEQNLNHDAMYWYRQDPGQGLRLIYYSQIVNDFQKGDIAEGYSVSREKKESFPLTVTSAQKNPTAFYLCASSQLAGSRDEQFFGPGTRLTVL.

This clonotype came up a few times. The V call is TRBV15, the J call TRBJ1-2; no firm D call. Trimming cost V 0 bases and J 0 bases, with 5 bases left between them. The CDR3 contains 14 residues. In germline, CDR1 is LNHNV, CDR2 YYDKDF (reference sequence). The CDR3 protein is CATSRESPNYGYTF. CDR3 DNA sequence: TGTGCCACCAGCAGAGAATCGCCTAACTATGGCTACACCTTC.

The chain joins TRBV7-2 to TRBJ2-5, with 8 bases fitting TRBD2. The trim removed 3 bases at V and 2 bases at J, leaving 11 bases unmatched. The CDR3 runs 17 residues. Germline V gene lookup returns CDR1 SGHTA and CDR2 FQGNSA. The CDR3 DNA sequence: TGTGCCAGCAGCTTGGGGGGAGCGGGGGCCTCACAAGAGACCCAGTACTTC. It codes for CASSLGGAGASQETQYF.

This clonotype has a single count. The chain couples TRBV3-1 to TRBJ1-1; TRBD1 might be the D (5 bases). This CDR3 region has 14 residues. V was clipped by 1 base and J by 4 bases, with 10 bases between them. Germline lookup yields CDR1 LGHDT and CDR2 YNNKEL (reference sequence). The CDR3 DNA reads TGTGCCAGCAGCCAAGTTCGGGGGATCACTGAAGCTTTCTTT. This translates into CASSQVRGITEAFF.

This clonotype was seen only a few times. The chain links TRBV20-1 to TRBJ1-2; 9 bases map to TRBD1. The V and J ends lost 2 bases and 0 bases, in that order; junction bases with no gene match: 10. Germline loops: CDR1 DFQATT, CDR2 SNEGSKA (reference sequence). The CDR3 is made up of 17 amino acids. The CDR3 DNA is TGCAGTGCTAGACTGTGGACAGGGGCCTCCTCTAACTATGGCTACACCTTC. Amino acid sequence: CSARLWTGASSNYGYTF.

The V call is TRBV20-1, the J call TRBJ2-7; TRBD2 is a possible D gene (6 bases). The V gene's germline CDR1 is DFQATT and CDR2 SNEGSKA (reference sequence). The CDR3 is 13 amino acids. The germline V and J ends were trimmed by 4 bases and 5 bases, with 15 bases remaining between them. CDR3 in amino acids: CSATPGATNEQYF. CDR3 coding DNA: TGCAGTGCTACCCCGGGAGCCACCAACGAGCAGTACTTC.

This clonotype was picked up a small number of times. The chain links TRBV7-2 to TRBJ2-2; D tentatively fits TRBD1 or TRBD2 (6 bases each). Trimming removed 1 base at V and 5 bases at J, with 17 bases between. In germline, CDR1 is SGHTA, CDR2 FQGNSA. The CDR3 is 17 amino acids. The CDR3 protein is CASSLVSGGDWTGELFF. CDR3 sequence (DNA): TGTGCCAGCAGCTTAGTGTCCGGGGGCGATTGGACCGGGGAGCTGTTTTTT.

Comments on this clonotype: A much larger clone differs by one base, so this may be a read error. The chain links TRBV5-4 to TRBJ2-3; 8 bases match TRBD1. The CDR3 is made up of 15 amino acids. Germline V gene lookup returns CDR1 SGHNT and CDR2 YYREEE (reference sequence). V shed 2 bases and J 5 bases; nucleotides not matched to a gene: 7. CDR3 amino acids: CASSFRDRSGDTQYF. The CDR3 DNA is TGTGCCAGCAGCTTCCGGGACAGGTCGGGAGATACGCAGTATTTT.

The J gene is TRBJ1-1, the V gene TRBV5-1, with no clear D. This CDR3 has 14 amino acids. In germline, CDR1 is SGHRS, CDR2 YFSETQ. V was trimmed by 4 bases and J by 1 base, leaving 11 bases between them. The CDR3 is CASSGNSGNTEAFF. The CDR3 bases are TGCGCCAGCAGCGGGAACAGTGGGAACACTGAAGCTTTCTTT.

This clonotype was observed a handful of times. V is TRBV10-3 and J is TRBJ2-1; 7 bases align to TRBD2. Germline trimming cut 4 bases from V and 5 bases from J; bases unmatched to any gene: 5. Germline CDR1 is ENHRY and CDR2 is SYGVKD. This CDR3 comprises 14 residues. CDR3 region: CAISGLAGDNEQFF. The CDR3 bases are TGTGCCATCAGTGGACTGGCGGGGGACAATGAGCAGTTCTTC.

This clonotype was found many times. The rearrangement joins TRBV10-3 to TRBJ2-5, with 7 nucleotides matching TRBD1. This CDR3 spans 12 amino acids. Germline assignment: CDR1 ENHRY and CDR2 SYGVKD. After removal of 1 base from V and 13 bases from J, the junction contained 6 bases not matched to a gene. The CDR3 protein is CAISELRGLGYF. CDR3 DNA sequence: TGTGCCATCAGTGAGTTGAGGGGGCTGGGGTACTTC.

This rearrangement joins TRBV29-1 to TRBJ2-2; D call uncertain. CDR3 size: 15 residues. Per the germline V gene, CDR1 is SQVTM and CDR2 is ANQGSEA. Trimming cost V 3 bases and J 2 bases, with 13 bases left between them. Written as DNA, the CDR3 is TGCAGCGTTGATAAGGTCGGGTCAAACACCGGGGAGCTGTTTTTT. This sequence encodes CSVDKVGSNTGELFF.

This CDR3 is CASSVGRLAGASYNEQFF. DNA of the CDR3: TGTGCCAGCAGCGTAGGTCGACTAGCGGGGGCCTCTTACAATGAGCAGTTCTTC. The rearrangement links TRBV9 to TRBJ2-1; 12 positions agree with TRBD2. With V trimmed by 0 bases and J by 4 bases, 8 bases remained unmatched. Germline V lookup: CDR1 SGDLS, CDR2 YYNGEE. CDR3 length: 18 amino acids.

For this clonotype: Germline is not matched at one junction end, which may reflect a read error. The chain carries TRBV20-1 and TRBJ2-1, with a tentative D call TRBD2 (6 bases). Per the germline V gene, CDR1 is DFQATT and CDR2 is SNEGSKA (reference sequence). CDR3 size: 15 residues. Written as DNA, the CDR3 is TGCAGTGCTCCTGGAGGCGGGGCGGCCTACAATGGGCAGTTCTTC. This sequence encodes CSAPGGGAAYNGQFF.

The sample holds one count of this clonotype. The CDR3 end shows no conserved phenylalanine or tryptophan, and so a read error is likely. The chain recombines TRBV20-1 with TRBJ2-3, with 13 nucleotides matching TRBD2. The ends lost 6 bases at V and 5 bases at J; junction bases unmatched: 14. The germline V gene encodes CDR1 DFQATT and CDR2 SNEGSKA (reference sequence). This CDR3 has 17 residues. CDR3 sequence (DNA): TGCAGTGCCCCAGCAAGGACTAGCGGGGGTTACGGAGATACGCAGTATTGT. This codes for CSAPARTSGGYGDTQYC.

The chain is built from TRBV11-3 and TRBJ2-2, with a tentative D call TRBD1 (6 bases). The CDR3 has 13 residues. V dropped 5 bases and J dropped 6 bases, with 10 bases sitting between them. Germline assignment: CDR1 SGHNT and CDR2 YENEEA. The CDR3 region has the DNA TGTGCCAGCAGCAGGGGGTTTTCCGGGGAGCTGTTTTTT. Protein: CASSRGFSGELFF.

V usage is TRBV7-3 and J usage is TRBJ2-2; the D gene is possibly TRBD1 (5 bases). Germline V gene lookup returns CDR1 SGHTA and CDR2 FQGTGA. V shed 0 bases and J shed 6 bases, with 8 bases lying between them. This CDR3 spans 14 amino acids. The CDR3 nucleotides are TGTGCCAGCAGCTTAACGCTGGGGCCCGGGGAGCTGTTTTTT. This translates into CASSLTLGPGELFF.

The chain has TRBV3-1 and TRBJ2-5; 9 bases align to TRBD1. With the DNA end fitting TRBJ2-7 better, the J assignment may be wrong. The CDR3 spans 16 residues. Germline loops: CDR1 LGHDT, CDR2 YNNKEL (reference sequence). CDR3 protein: CASSQAGTGTFYEQYF. The CDR3 DNA is TGTGCCAGCAGCCAAGCCGGGACAGGGACCTTCTACGAGCAGTACTTC.

The chain links TRBV10-3 to TRBJ1-2; 9 bases fit TRBD1. There are 13 residues in the CDR3. With V trimmed by 6 bases and J by 2 bases, 1 base remained unmatched. The germline V gene has CDR1 ENHRY and CDR2 SYGVKD. The CDR3 DNA reads TGTGCCATCAGCGGGACAGGGAACTATGGCTACACCTTC. Translated: CAISGTGNYGYTF.

The V gene is TRBV30, the J gene TRBJ2-5, with 10 bases matching TRBD1. The V gene end was trimmed by 1 base and the J gene end by 3 bases; junction bases not matched to a gene: 5. In germline, CDR1 is GTSNPN, CDR2 SVGIG (reference sequence). The CDR3 sequence is 15 residues long. CDR3 in DNA: TGTGCCTGGAGTGGCATGGGGACAGGGGAAGAGACCCAGTACTTC. Translation gives CAWSGMGTGEETQYF.